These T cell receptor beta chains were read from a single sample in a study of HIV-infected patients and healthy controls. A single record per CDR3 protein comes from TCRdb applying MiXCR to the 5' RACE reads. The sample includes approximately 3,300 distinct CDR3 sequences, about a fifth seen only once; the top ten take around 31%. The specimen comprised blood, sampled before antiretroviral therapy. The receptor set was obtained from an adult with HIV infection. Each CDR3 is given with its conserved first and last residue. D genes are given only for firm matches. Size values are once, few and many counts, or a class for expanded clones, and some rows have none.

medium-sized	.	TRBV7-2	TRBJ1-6	TGTGCCAGCAGCTTAGGGCTGACAGATAATTCACCCCTCCACTTT	CASSLGLTDNSPLHF
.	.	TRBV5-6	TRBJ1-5	TGTGCCAGCAGCCCGAGCCGGGCAGCGCCTCCCCAGCATTTT	CASSPSRAAPPQHF
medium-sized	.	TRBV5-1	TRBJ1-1	TGCGCCAGCAGCTTGGTAGGCACTGAAGCTTTCTTT	CASSLVGTEAFF
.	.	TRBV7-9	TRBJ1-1	TGTGCCAGCAGCCCACAGCTGCCTGTACCCATGAACACTGAAGCTTTCTTT	CASSPQLPVPMNTEAFF
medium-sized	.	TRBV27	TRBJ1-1	TGTGCCAGCAGTCCCTCACAGGGAAACACTGAAGCTTTCTTT	CASSPSQGNTEAFF
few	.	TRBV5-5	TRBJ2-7	TGTGCCAGCAGCTTGGAGGACATAGTCTACGAGCAGTACTTC	CASSLEDIVYEQYF
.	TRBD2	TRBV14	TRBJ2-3	TGTGCCAGCAGGGAGCGGGGGGGCTCAGATACGCAGTATTTT	CASRERGGSDTQYF
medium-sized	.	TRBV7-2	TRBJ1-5	TGTGCCAGCAGCCCAGATTGGGGTGTCGCGCAGCCCCAGCATTTT	CASSPDWGVAQPQHF
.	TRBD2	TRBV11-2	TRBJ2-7	TGTGCCAGCAGCTTAGTTGGGACTACCCTGGACAAGCAGTACTTC	CASSLVGTTLDKQYF
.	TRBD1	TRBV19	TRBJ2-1	TGTGCCAGTAGCTTCGGACAGGTTAATGAGCAGTTCTTC	CASSFGQVNEQFF
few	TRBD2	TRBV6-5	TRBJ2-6	TGTGCCAGCAGTTACGTGGGTTATGGGAGGGCTGGGGCCAACGTCCTGACTTTC	CASSYVGYGRAGANVLTF
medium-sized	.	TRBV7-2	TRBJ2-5	TGTGCCAGCAGCTTAGCAGTACAAGTCTACCAAGAGACCCAGTACTTC	CASSLAVQVYQETQYF
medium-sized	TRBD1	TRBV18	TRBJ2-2	TGTGCCAGCATGGGACAGATAAACACCGGGGAGCTGTTTTTT	CASMGQINTGELFF
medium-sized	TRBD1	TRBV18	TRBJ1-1	TGTGCCAGCTCCAGACAGGGAGGCACTGAAGCTTTCTTT	CASSRQGGTEAFF
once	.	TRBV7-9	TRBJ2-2	TGTGCCAGCAGCCCCATCGGGGGAAGGGACCATGACCCCGGGGAGCTGTTTTTT	CASSPIGGRDHDPGELFF
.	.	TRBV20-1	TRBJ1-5	TGCAGTGCCTTGGTGGGGAATCAGCCCCAGCATTTT	CSALVGNQPQHF
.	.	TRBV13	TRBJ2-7	TGTGCCAGCAGCTTAGGAGATCTAACCCAACACGAGCAGTACTTC	CASSLGDLTQHEQYF
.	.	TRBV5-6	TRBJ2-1	TGTGCCAGCAGCATATACAGGTCCTTCGAGCAGTTCTTC	CASSIYRSFEQFF
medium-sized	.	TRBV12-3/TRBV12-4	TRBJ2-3	TGTGCCAGCAGTTCCGGACTGGGGCTTTGGACGCAGTATTTT	CASSSGLGLWTQYF
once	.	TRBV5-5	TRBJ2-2	TGTGCCAGCAGCTTCCGTATTTCTAGAGGGGCGTACGAAACCGGGGAGCTGTTTTTT	CASSFRISRGAYETGELFF
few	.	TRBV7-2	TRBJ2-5	TGTGCCAGCAGCTTGGGACTCCCGAAAGAGACCCAGTACTTC	CASSLGLPKETQYF
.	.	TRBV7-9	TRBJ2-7	TGTGCCAGCAGCGAGGGGCCCGACAGGAACTACGAGCAGTACTTC	CASSEGPDRNYEQYF
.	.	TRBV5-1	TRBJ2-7	TGCGACAGCAGCTTGCGTTGGGACGGCGAGCAGTACTTC	CDSSLRWDGEQYF
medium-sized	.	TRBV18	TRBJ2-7	TGTGCCAGCTCACCCCGGGACACCGACTACGAGCAGTACTTC	CASSPRDTDYEQYF
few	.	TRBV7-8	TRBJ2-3	TGTGCCAGCTCATTGGGGGGCACAGATACGCAGTATTTT	CASSLGGTDTQYF
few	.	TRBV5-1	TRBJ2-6	TGCGCCAGCAGCTTCCAGGTTGGTTCCGTCCTGACTTTC	CASSFQVGSVLTF
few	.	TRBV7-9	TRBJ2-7	TGTGCCAGCAGCCCAGAGACAGCCACCTACGAGCAGTACTTC	CASSPETATYEQYF
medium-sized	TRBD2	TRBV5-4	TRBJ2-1	TGTGCCAGCAGCGGGGGGCCCGGGACTAGCGATGATGAGCAGTTCTTC	CASSGGPGTSDDEQFF
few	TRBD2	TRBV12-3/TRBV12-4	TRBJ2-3	TGTGCCAGCAGTCGCGGGGGGGGTGGCACAGATACGCAGTATTTT	CASSRGGGGTDTQYF
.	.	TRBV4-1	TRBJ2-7	TGCGCCAGCAGTCCCGGGGGGCGGTACGAGCAGTACTTC	CASSPGGRYEQYF
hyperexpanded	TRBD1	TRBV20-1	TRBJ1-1	TGCAGTGCTAGAGATGTTAGGGGGCTGAACACTGAAGCTTTCTTT	CSARDVRGLNTEAFF
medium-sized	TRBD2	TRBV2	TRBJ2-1	TGTGCCAGCAGCAATCCCGGGACTACTAACAATGAGCAGTTCTTC	CASSNPGTTNNEQFF
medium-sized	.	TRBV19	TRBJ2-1	TGTGCCAGTAGTACCGCGGGCCCCTACAATGAGCAGTTCTTC	CASSTAGPYNEQFF
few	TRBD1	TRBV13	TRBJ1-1	TGTGCCAGCCTGACAGGGGGAAACACTGAAGCTTTCTTT	CASLTGGNTEAFF
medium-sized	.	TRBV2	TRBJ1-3	TGTGCCAGCAGTGAATGGCAGGGTGTACCGAACACCATATATTTT	CASSEWQGVPNTIYF
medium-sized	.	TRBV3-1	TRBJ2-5	TGTGCCAGCAGCCAAGCCCAGAGGGGGACCCAGTACTTC	CASSQAQRGTQYF
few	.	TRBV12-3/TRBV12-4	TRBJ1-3	TGTGCCAGCAGTTTGGAAAGGGGAATACTTGGAAACACCATATATTTT	CASSLERGILGNTIYF
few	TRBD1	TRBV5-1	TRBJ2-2	TGCGCCAGCAGCTTGGACAGGGGCTACACCGGGGAGCTGTTTTTT	CASSLDRGYTGELFF
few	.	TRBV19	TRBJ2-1	TGTGCCAGTAGTATAGTTGTAGGCTCCTACAATGAGCAGTTCTTC	CASSIVVGSYNEQFF
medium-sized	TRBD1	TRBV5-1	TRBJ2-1	TGCGCCAGCAGTTCGCGGACAGGGCCCGAGCAGTTCTTC	CASSSRTGPEQFF
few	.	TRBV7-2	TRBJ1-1	TGTGCCAGCAGCTTAGGACAGCTCAACACTGAAGCTTTCTTT	CASSLGQLNTEAFF
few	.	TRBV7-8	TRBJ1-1	TGTGCCAGCACCCCAGAGGTCGGAGAGAACACTGAAGCTTTCTTT	CASTPEVGENTEAFF
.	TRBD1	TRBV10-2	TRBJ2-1	TGCGCCAGCATGGGGACAGGGTTCTCCTACAATGAGCAGTTCTTC	CASMGTGFSYNEQFF
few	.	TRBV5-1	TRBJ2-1	TGCGCCAGCAGGGAGGTGGGTGAGCAGTTCTTC	CASREVGEQFF
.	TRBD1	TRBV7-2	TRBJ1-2	TGTGCCAGCAGCTTAGGGACAGGGAAAGGCTACACCTTC	CASSLGTGKGYTF
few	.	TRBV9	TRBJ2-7	TGTGCCAGCAGCGGCGGACACTTACCCTACGAGCAGTACTTC	CASSGGHLPYEQYF
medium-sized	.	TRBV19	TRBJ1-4	TGTGCCAGTAGTATTATCATAATCCGAGGAGGGGGGAAGGAAAAACTGTTTTTT	CASSIIIIRGGGKEKLFF
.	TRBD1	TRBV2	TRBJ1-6	TGTGCCAGCATTCGACAGGGCGGATCACCCCTCCACTTT	CASIRQGGSPLHF
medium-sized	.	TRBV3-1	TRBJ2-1	TGTGCCAGCAGCCAACTAAATGGAGGTGAGCAGTTCTTC	CASSQLNGGEQFF
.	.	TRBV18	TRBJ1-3	TGTGCCAGCTCACCAAGTGTCGGAAACACCATATATTTT	CASSPSVGNTIYF
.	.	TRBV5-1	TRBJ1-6	TGCGACAGCAGCAGAGAACCGGGACCGCTGATGTATAATTCACCCCTCCACTTT	CDSSREPGPLMYNSPLHF
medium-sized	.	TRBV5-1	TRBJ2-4	TGCGCCAGCAGTTCCTTGGCCCTAGCCAAAAACATTCAGTACTTC	CASSSLALAKNIQYF
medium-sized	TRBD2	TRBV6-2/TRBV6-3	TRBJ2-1	TGTGCCAGCAGTTACAGAGTTAGCGGGGAGCTCAATGAGCAGTTCTTC	CASSYRVSGELNEQFF
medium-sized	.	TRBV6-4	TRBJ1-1	TGTGCCAGCAGTGACTCCCCGGGAGGTGAAGCTTTCTTT	CASSDSPGGEAFF
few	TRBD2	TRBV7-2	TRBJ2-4	TGTGCCAGCAGCTCTCTCCTCTCGGGACTAGCGGAACCTTCGATTCAGTACTTC	CASSSLLSGLAEPSIQYF
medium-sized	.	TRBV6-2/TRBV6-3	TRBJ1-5	TGTGCCAGCAGTTACGCCCGCAATCAGCCCCAGCATTTT	CASSYARNQPQHF
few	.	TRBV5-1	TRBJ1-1	TGCGCCAGCAGCTGGACAACTAGCATGAACACTGAAGCTTTCTTT	CASSWTTSMNTEAFF
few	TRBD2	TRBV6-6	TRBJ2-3	TGTGCCAGCAGTTCCTCTACCGGGACTAGCGGGGGAGGGGGGCAGTATTTT	CASSSSTGTSGGGGQYF
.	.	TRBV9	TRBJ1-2	TGTGCCAGCAGCGTAGCCCCGAACATGGGATCTAACTATGGCTACACCTTC	CASSVAPNMGSNYGYTF
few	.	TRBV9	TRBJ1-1	TGTGCCAGCAGCGTACTAGTGAACACTGAAGCTTTCTTT	CASSVLVNTEAFF